Listed below are T cell receptor beta chains from one sample, sequenced in a study of T cell responses to AZD1222 COVID-19 vaccine. The table came from immunoSEQ multiplex PCR; TCRdb's copy has only in-frame clones and leaves some out. The data contain 140,000 to 150,000 clones, around 91% of them singletons. Sequencing was performed on peripheral blood, taken on day 0 of AZD1222 vaccination. Every receptor here comes from an adult in good health. Both conserved end residues are part of each CDR3. Fields, in order: D gene, J gene, V gene, clone size, CDR3 protein, CDR3 DNA. The D gene is left open where the match is weak. Part of the rows lack a size; the others show once, few, many or a class for expanded clones.

D: NA
J: TRBJ1-2
V: TRBV27
size: NA
CDR3: CASSFRRGANYGYTF
DNA: TGTGCCAGCAGTTTCCGACGGGGAGCTAACTATGGCTACACCTTC

D: TRBD2
J: TRBJ2-1
V: TRBV3-1/TRBV3-2
size: NA
CDR3: CASSQGTRIAYNEQFF
DNA: TGTGCCAGCAGCCAAGGGACTAGGATAGCCTACAATGAGCAGTTCTTC

D: TRBD2
J: TRBJ2-1
V: TRBV7-2
size: NA
CDR3: CASSLDRGGSYNEQFF
DNA: TGTGCCAGCAGCTTAGATCGCGGGGGGTCCTACAATGAGCAGTTCTTC

D: NA
J: TRBJ1-1
V: TRBV5-1
size: NA
CDR3: CASSLELNTEAFF
DNA: TGCGCCAGCAGCTTGGAACTGAATACTGAAGCTTTCTTT

D: NA
J: TRBJ1-5
V: TRBV2
size: NA
CDR3: CASRDSGQPQHF
DNA: TGTGCCAGCAGGGACTCCGGGCAGCCCCAGCATTTT

D: NA
J: TRBJ1-1
V: TRBV7-8
size: once
CDR3: CASSVPAKLMNTEAFF
DNA: TGTGCCAGCAGCGTTCCAGCAAAACTCATGAACACTGAAGCTTTCTTT

D: TRBD2
J: TRBJ2-2
V: TRBV5-1
size: NA
CDR3: CASSLLLAPTAGELFF
DNA: TGCGCCAGCAGCTTGCTACTAGCGCCCACGGCCGGGGAGCTGTTTTTT

D: NA
J: TRBJ1-5
V: TRBV30
size: NA
CDR3: CALGTTSNQPQHF
DNA: TGTGCCCTTGGGACAACTAGCAATCAGCCCCAGCATTTT

D: NA
J: TRBJ2-1
V: TRBV28
size: NA
CDR3: CASMGTLTYNEQFF
DNA: TGTGCCAGCATGGGGACTCTTACCTACAATGAGCAGTTCTTC

D: NA
J: TRBJ1-2
V: TRBV6-5
size: few
CDR3: CASSLTYYGYTF
DNA: TGTGCCAGCAGCCTGACGTACTATGGCTACACCTTC

D: NA
J: TRBJ2-3
V: TRBV3-1/TRBV3-2
size: NA
CDR3: CASSQLSGDTQYF
DNA: TGTGCCAGCAGCCAACTTAGCGGCGATACGCAGTATTTT

D: NA
J: TRBJ1-4
V: TRBV6-5
size: NA
CDR3: CASRPTTGNEKLFF
DNA: TGTGCCAGCAGACCCACTACAGGGAATGAAAAACTGTTTTTT

D: NA
J: TRBJ1-1
V: TRBV12-1
size: NA
CDR3: CASSPGPPNTEAFF
DNA: TGTGCCAGCAGCCCGGGGCCGCCTAACACTGAAGCTTTCTTT

D: NA
J: TRBJ1-2
V: TRBV9
size: NA
CDR3: CASSSTQGGNYGYTF
DNA: TGTGCCAGCAGCTCGACACAGGGAGGCAACTATGGCTACACCTTC

D: NA
J: TRBJ1-2
V: TRBV25-1
size: NA
CDR3: CASSESPAYGYTF
DNA: TGTGCCAGCAGTGAATCCCCAGCGTATGGCTACACCTTC

D: NA
J: TRBJ1-1
V: TRBV5-1
size: NA
CDR3: CASSPDASEAFF
DNA: TGCGCCAGCAGCCCGGACGCTAGTGAAGCTTTCTTT

D: NA
J: TRBJ1-2
V: TRBV7-9
size: NA
CDR3: CASSLGSAKFNYGYTF
DNA: TGTGCCAGCAGCTTAGGATCGGCGAAATTCAACTATGGCTACACCTTC

D: NA
J: TRBJ1-4
V: TRBV5-6
size: NA
CDR3: CASSLVGRAKATNEKLFF
DNA: TGTGCCAGCAGCTTGGTCGGCAGGGCGAAAGCAACTAATGAAAAACTGTTTTTT

D: TRBD2
J: TRBJ2-3
V: TRBV9
size: NA
CDR3: CASSVRAGGLTDTQYF
DNA: TGTGCCAGCAGCGTAAGAGCGGGAGGCCTGACAGATACGCAGTATTTT

D: NA
J: TRBJ2-1
V: TRBV28
size: NA
CDR3: CATRLGGSYNEQFF
DNA: TGTGCCACTAGACTAGGGGGATCCTACAATGAGCAGTTCTTC

D: NA
J: TRBJ1-4
V: TRBV6-5
size: NA
CDR3: CASSYSTGISPGKLFF
DNA: TGTGCCAGCAGTTACTCGACAGGTATCTCGCCCGGAAAACTGTTTTTT

D: NA
J: TRBJ2-7
V: TRBV18
size: NA
CDR3: CASSPSGQSSYEQYF
DNA: TGTGCCAGCTCACCAAGTGGACAGTCTTCCTACGAGCAGTACTTC

D: NA
J: TRBJ1-1
V: TRBV6-5
size: NA
CDR3: CASSQTVNTEAFF
DNA: TGTGCCAGCAGTCAGACGGTGAACACTGAAGCTTTCTTT

D: NA
J: TRBJ1-6
V: TRBV7-9
size: NA
CDR3: CASSSGQLDNSPLHF
DNA: TGTGCCAGCAGCTCCGGACAGCTAGATAATTCACCCCTCCACTTT

D: TRBD2
J: TRBJ2-5
V: TRBV30
size: NA
CDR3: CAFPPLAGVGETQYF
DNA: TGTGCCTTCCCCCCACTAGCGGGGGTGGGAGAGACCCAGTACTTC

D: TRBD1
J: TRBJ2-7
V: TRBV6-4
size: NA
CDR3: CASSEGQGSDEQYF
DNA: TGTGCCAGCAGTGAGGGACAGGGATCGGACGAGCAGTACTTC

D: TRBD1
J: TRBJ1-1
V: TRBV18
size: NA
CDR3: CASSLQGSGNTEAFF
DNA: TGTGCCAGCTCACTACAGGGGTCTGGGAACACTGAAGCTTTCTTT

D: NA
J: TRBJ2-7
V: TRBV4-1
size: NA
CDR3: CASSHRGLGGEQYF
DNA: TGCGCCAGCAGCCACCGAGGGTTGGGCGGCGAGCAGTACTTC

D: NA
J: TRBJ1-3
V: TRBV5-6
size: NA
CDR3: CASSLAGASGNTIYF
DNA: TGTGCCAGCAGCTTGGCGGGAGCCTCTGGAAACACCATATATTTT

D: NA
J: TRBJ2-2
V: TRBV27
size: NA
CDR3: CASSFGSELFF
DNA: TGTGCCAGCAGTTTTGGGTCAGAGCTGTTTTTT

D: TRBD1
J: TRBJ2-3
V: TRBV18
size: NA
CDR3: CASSPPIWTGFVNTQYF
DNA: TGTGCCAGCTCACCCCCCATCTGGACAGGGTTTGTGAATACGCAGTATTTT

D: NA
J: TRBJ1-5
V: TRBV7-8
size: NA
CDR3: CASSLVGGTRSNQPQHF
DNA: TGTGCCAGCAGCTTAGTGGGGGGGACGAGGAGCAATCAGCCCCAGCATTTT

D: TRBD1
J: TRBJ2-2
V: TRBV7-9
size: NA
CDR3: CASSRGQANTGELFF
DNA: TGTGCCAGCAGCCGGGGACAGGCGAACACCGGGGAGCTGTTTTTT

D: NA
J: TRBJ2-6
V: TRBV28
size: NA
CDR3: CASSPRVGAAGANVLTF
DNA: TGTGCCAGCAGTCCGCGGGTGGGGGCGGCTGGGGCCAACGTCCTGACTTTC

D: NA
J: TRBJ1-2
V: TRBV12-3/TRBV12-4
size: NA
CDR3: CASSLQANYGYTF
DNA: TGTGCCAGCAGTCTACAGGCTAACTATGGCTACACCTTC

D: TRBD1
J: TRBJ1-4
V: TRBV6-5
size: NA
CDR3: CASRIQGATNEKLFF
DNA: TGTGCCAGCAGAATACAGGGGGCAACTAATGAAAAACTGTTTTTT

D: TRBD1
J: TRBJ1-6
V: TRBV3-1/TRBV3-2
size: NA
CDR3: CASSLTGPNSPLHF
DNA: TGTGCCAGCAGCCTGACAGGGCCCAATTCACCCCTCCACTTT

D: TRBD1
J: TRBJ2-1
V: TRBV28
size: NA
CDR3: CASSFPGQGYNEQFF
DNA: TGTGCCAGCAGTTTCCCGGGACAGGGCTACAATGAGCAGTTCTTC

D: TRBD1
J: TRBJ2-1
V: TRBV5-1
size: NA
CDR3: CASSPDRGNEQFF
DNA: TGCGCCAGCAGCCCGGACAGGGGTAATGAGCAGTTCTTC

D: NA
J: TRBJ1-5
V: TRBV5-6
size: NA
CDR3: CASSLRDHSNQPQHF
DNA: TGTGCCAGCAGCTTGAGGGACCATAGCAATCAGCCCCAGCATTTT

D: NA
J: TRBJ2-1
V: TRBV13
size: NA
CDR3: CASSLGNEQFF
DNA: TGTGCCAGCAGCTTGGGCAATGAGCAGTTCTTC

D: NA
J: TRBJ2-7
V: TRBV12-3/TRBV12-4
size: few
CDR3: CASSSMGDYEQYF
DNA: TGTGCCAGCAGTTCCATGGGGGACTACGAGCAGTACTTC

D: TRBD1
J: TRBJ1-4
V: TRBV10-1
size: NA
CDR3: CASSEQGQGAEEKLFF
DNA: TGCGCCAGCAGTGAGCAAGGACAGGGGGCTGAAGAAAAACTGTTTTTT

D: NA
J: TRBJ2-3
V: TRBV6-5
size: once
CDR3: CASSYWPGDTQYF
DNA: TGTGCCAGCAGTTATTGGCCGGGAGATACGCAGTATTTT

D: TRBD1
J: TRBJ2-7
V: TRBV6-5
size: NA
CDR3: CASSYATGDEQYF
DNA: TGTGCCAGCAGTTACGCGACAGGGGACGAGCAGTACTTC

D: NA
J: TRBJ1-5
V: TRBV4-1
size: NA
CDR3: CASSPGIVIGNQPQHF
DNA: TGCGCCAGCAGCCCAGGGATAGTAATTGGCAATCAGCCCCAGCATTTT

D: TRBD1
J: TRBJ1-2
V: TRBV29-1
size: NA
CDR3: CSTGQGIYGYTF
DNA: TGCAGTACGGGACAGGGGATTTATGGCTACACCTTC

D: TRBD1
J: TRBJ2-1
V: TRBV6-5
size: NA
CDR3: CASRTGGAGINEQFF
DNA: TGTGCCAGCAGGACAGGGGGCGCAGGGATCAATGAGCAGTTCTTC

D: NA
J: TRBJ1-2
V: TRBV20-1
size: NA
CDR3: CSASQWGYSGYTF
DNA: TGCAGTGCTAGTCAGTGGGGGTATTCTGGCTACACCTTC

D: TRBD2
J: TRBJ2-3
V: TRBV2
size: NA
CDR3: CASSEAGLAGGVYTDTQYF
DNA: TGTGCCAGCAGTGAAGCAGGACTAGCGGGCGGCGTATACACAGATACGCAGTATTTT

D: NA
J: TRBJ2-3
V: TRBV3-1/TRBV3-2
size: NA
CDR3: CASSLATRDTQYF
DNA: TGTGCCAGCAGCCTCGCGACCAGAGATACGCAGTATTTT

D: NA
J: TRBJ2-7
V: TRBV6-5
size: NA
CDR3: CATQPPGRYEQYF
DNA: TGTGCCACTCAGCCCCCAGGTCGCTACGAGCAGTACTTC

D: TRBD1
J: TRBJ2-7
V: TRBV7-9
size: NA
CDR3: CASSLRDSSYEQYF
DNA: TGTGCCAGCAGCCTTCGGGACAGCTCCTACGAGCAGTACTTC

D: NA
J: TRBJ2-7
V: TRBV6-1
size: once
CDR3: CASSDNYEQYF
DNA: TGTGCCAGCAGTGATAACTACGAGCAGTACTTC

D: NA
J: TRBJ2-2
V: TRBV24-1
size: NA
CDR3: CATSGLTSSGTGELFF
DNA: TGTGCCACCAGTGGGCTAACTAGCTCCGGGACCGGGGAGCTGTTTTTT

D: TRBD2
J: TRBJ2-3
V: TRBV3-1/TRBV3-2
size: NA
CDR3: CASSQRTALLAGGRTQYF
DNA: TGTGCCAGCAGCCAACGTACCGCGCTACTAGCGGGAGGCCGTACGCAGTATTTT

D: NA
J: TRBJ1-1
V: TRBV30
size: NA
CDR3: CAWSRQGKTNAFF
DNA: TGTGCCTGGAGTAGGCAGGGGAAGACGAATGCTTTCTTT

D: NA
J: TRBJ1-1
V: TRBV7-9
size: NA
CDR3: CASSSRLNPNTEAFF
DNA: TGTGCCAGCAGCTCCAGACTCAACCCCAACACTGAAGCTTTCTTT